This T cell receptor (beta chain) was sequenced for a study of post-analysis software for immune sequencing data. General observations from the study: Patients had higher frequencies than controls of roughly 5 TRBV segments, including TRBV5-6, TRBV5-1 and TRBV20-1. Multiple sclerosis was associated with a significant reduction in normalized Chao1 diversity relative to controls.

Unique-molecular-identifier-tagged TCR beta cDNA libraries were used. Each CDR3 protein gets one entry after TCRdb re-called the PCR reads with MiXCR. This sample has 600,000 to 750,000 distinct CDR3 sequences, with roughly three fifths found just once. J was trimmed by 3 bases and V by 5 bases; bases with no gene match: 10. This CDR3 has 16 residues. On this clonotype itself: Its antigen is unknown.

This receptor was obtained from a girl aged 2-10 years with multiple sclerosis. The rearrangement joins TRBV12-3 or TRBV12-4 to TRBJ1-2; 9 bases are a match to TRBD1. The material sequenced was blood. CDR3 DNA: TGTGCCAGCAGTCCCTCCCCACAGGGGGCAGACTATGGCTACACCTTC. Translated: CASSPSPQGADYGYTF.